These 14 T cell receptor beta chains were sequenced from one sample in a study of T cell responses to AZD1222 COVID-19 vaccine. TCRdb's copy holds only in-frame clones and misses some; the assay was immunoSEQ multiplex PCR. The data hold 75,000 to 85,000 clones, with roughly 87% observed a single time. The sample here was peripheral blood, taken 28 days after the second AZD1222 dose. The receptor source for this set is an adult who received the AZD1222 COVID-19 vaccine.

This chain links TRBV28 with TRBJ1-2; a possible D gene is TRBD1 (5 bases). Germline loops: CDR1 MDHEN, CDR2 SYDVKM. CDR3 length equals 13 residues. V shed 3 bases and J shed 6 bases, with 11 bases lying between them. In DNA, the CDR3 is TGTGCCAGCAGTTTGGGGACCTGGAATGGCTACACCTTC. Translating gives CASSLGTWNGYTF.

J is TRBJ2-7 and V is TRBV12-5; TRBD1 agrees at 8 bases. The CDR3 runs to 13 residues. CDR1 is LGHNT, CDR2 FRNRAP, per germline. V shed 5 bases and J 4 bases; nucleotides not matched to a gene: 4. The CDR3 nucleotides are TGTGCTAGTGGTACCAGACAGGGGTACGAGCAGTACTTC. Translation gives CASGTRQGYEQYF.

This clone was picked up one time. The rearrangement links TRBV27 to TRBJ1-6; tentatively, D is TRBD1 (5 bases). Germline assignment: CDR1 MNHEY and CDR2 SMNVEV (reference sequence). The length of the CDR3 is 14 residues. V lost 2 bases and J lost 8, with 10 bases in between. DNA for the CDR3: TGTGCCAGCAGTTTAGGGGGGTGGGATTCACCCCTCCACTTT. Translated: CASSLGGWDSPLHF.

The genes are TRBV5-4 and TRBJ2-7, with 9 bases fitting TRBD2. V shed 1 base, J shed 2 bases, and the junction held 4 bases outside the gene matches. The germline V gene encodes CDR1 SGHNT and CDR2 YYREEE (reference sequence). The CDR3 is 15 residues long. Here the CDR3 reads CASSLPLAGTYEQYF. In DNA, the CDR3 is TGTGCCAGCAGCTTGCCCCTAGCGGGGACCTACGAGCAGTACTTC. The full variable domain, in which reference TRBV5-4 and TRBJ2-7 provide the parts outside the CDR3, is ETGVTQSPTHLIKTRGQQVTLRCSSQSGHNTVSWYQQALGQGPQFIFQYYREEENGRGNFPPRFSGLQFPNYSSELNVNALELDDSALYLCASSLPLAGTYEQYFGPGTRLTVT.

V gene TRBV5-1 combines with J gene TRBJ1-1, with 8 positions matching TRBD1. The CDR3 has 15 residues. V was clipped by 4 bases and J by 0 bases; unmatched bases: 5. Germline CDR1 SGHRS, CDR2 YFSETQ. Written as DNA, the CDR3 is TGCGCCAGCAGCACTGGACAGGGTATGAACACTGAAGCTTTCTTT. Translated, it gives CASSTGQGMNTEAFF.

The CDR3, as DNA: TGTGCCAGCAGCTGGAGGAGGGGGGAGCAGTACTTC. Protein product: CASSWRRGEQYF. V is TRBV5-8 and J is TRBJ2-7; D might be TRBD1 or TRBD2, each matching 6 bases. CDR3 size: 12 residues. V lost 3 bases and J lost 7, with 11 bases in between. CDR1 and CDR2 (germline): SGHTS, YDEGEE.

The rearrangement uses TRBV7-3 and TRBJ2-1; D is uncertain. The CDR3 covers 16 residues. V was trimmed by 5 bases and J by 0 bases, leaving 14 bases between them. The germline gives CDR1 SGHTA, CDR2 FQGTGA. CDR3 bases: TGTGCCAGCAGCCGCGACTCCTTGAGCTCCTACAATGAGCAGTTCTTC. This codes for CASSRDSLSSYNEQFF.

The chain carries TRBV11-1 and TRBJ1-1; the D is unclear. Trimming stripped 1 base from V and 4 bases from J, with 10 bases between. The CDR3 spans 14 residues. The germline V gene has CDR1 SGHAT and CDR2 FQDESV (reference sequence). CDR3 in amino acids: CASSLGVSSTEAFF. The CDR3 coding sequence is TGTGCCAGCAGCTTAGGGGTTAGTAGCACTGAAGCTTTCTTT.

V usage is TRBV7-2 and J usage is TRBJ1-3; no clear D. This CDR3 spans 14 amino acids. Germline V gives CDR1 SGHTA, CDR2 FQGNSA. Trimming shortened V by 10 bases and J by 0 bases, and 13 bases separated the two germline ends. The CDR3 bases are TGTGCCACAGAGGCAGTTCACTCTGGAAACACCATATATTTT. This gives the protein CATEAVHSGNTIYF. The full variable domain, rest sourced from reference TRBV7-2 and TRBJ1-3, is GAGVSQSPSNKVTEKGKDVELRCDPISGHTALYWYRQSLGQGLEFLIYFQGNSAPDKSGLPSDRFSAERTGGSVSTLTIQRTQQEDSAVYLCATEAVHSGNTIYFGEGSWLTVV.

The CDR3: CATSPPLASGANVLTF. CDR3 in DNA: TGTGCCACCAGCCCACCCCTTGCCTCTGGGGCCAACGTCCTGACTTTC. V usage is TRBV15 and J usage is TRBJ2-6; unclear D gene. CDR1 is LNHNV and CDR2 is YYDKDF in the germline V gene (reference sequence). The V and J ends lost 5 bases and 0 bases respectively, with 11 bases between them. There are 16 residues in the CDR3.

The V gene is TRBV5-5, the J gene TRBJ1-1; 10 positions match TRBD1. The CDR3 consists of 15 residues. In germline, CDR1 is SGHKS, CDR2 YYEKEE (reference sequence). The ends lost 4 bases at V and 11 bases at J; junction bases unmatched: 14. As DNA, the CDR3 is TGTGCCAGCAGCGCCGCGAACCGGGACAGGGGAGGTGCTTTCTTT. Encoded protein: CASSAANRDRGGAFF.

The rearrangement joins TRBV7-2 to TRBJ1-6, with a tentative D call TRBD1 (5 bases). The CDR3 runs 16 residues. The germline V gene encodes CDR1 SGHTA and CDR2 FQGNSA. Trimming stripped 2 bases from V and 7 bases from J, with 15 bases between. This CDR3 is CASSLTVHRSNSPLHF. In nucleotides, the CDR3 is TGTGCCAGCAGCTTAACGGTGCACAGGTCGAATTCACCCCTCCACTTT.

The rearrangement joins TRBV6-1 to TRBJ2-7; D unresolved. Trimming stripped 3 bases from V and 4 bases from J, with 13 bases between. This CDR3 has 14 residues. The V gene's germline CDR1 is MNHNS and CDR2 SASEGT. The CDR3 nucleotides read TGTGCCAGCAGTGACGTCGGCCCGGAATACGAGCAGTACTTC. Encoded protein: CASSDVGPEYEQYF.

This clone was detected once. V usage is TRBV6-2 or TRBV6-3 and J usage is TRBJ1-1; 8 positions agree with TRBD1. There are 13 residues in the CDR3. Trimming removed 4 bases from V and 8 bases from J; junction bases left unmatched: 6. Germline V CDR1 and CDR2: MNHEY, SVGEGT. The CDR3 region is CASSFGTGREAFF. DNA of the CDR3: TGTGCCAGCAGTTTTGGGACAGGCAGAGAAGCTTTCTTT.